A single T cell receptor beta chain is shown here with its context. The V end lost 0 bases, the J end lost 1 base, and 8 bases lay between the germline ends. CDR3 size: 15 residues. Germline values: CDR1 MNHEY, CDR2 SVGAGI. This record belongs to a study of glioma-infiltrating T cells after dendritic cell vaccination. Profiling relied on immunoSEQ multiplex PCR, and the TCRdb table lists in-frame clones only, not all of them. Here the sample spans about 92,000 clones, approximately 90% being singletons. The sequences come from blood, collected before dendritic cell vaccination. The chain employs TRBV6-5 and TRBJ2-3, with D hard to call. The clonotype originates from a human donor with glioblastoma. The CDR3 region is CASSYSRIGTDTQYF. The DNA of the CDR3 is TGTGCCAGCAGTTACTCTCGTATAGGCACAGATACGCAGTATTTT.